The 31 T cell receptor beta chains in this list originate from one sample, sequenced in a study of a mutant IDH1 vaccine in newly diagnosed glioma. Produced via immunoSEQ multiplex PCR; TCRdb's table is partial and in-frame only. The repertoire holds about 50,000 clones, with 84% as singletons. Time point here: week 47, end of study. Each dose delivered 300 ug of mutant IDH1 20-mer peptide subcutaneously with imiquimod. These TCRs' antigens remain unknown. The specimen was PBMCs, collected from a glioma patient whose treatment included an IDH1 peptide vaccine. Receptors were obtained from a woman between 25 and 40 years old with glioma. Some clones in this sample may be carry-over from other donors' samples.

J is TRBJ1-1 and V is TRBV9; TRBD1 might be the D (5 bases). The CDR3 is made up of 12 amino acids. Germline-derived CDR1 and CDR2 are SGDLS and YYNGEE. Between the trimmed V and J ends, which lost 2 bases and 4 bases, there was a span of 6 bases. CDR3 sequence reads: CASSVGGTEAFF. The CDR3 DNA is TGTGCCAGCAGCGTGGGGGGCACTGAAGCTTTCTTT.

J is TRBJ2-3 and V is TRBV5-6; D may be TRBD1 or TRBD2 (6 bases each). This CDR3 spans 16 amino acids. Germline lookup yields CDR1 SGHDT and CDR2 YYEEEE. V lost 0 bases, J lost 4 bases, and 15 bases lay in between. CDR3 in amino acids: CASSLGGPGTPDTQYF. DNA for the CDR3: TGTGCCAGCAGCTTGGGGGGGCCAGGGACTCCAGATACGCAGTATTTT. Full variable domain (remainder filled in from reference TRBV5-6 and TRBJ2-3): DAGVTQSPTHLIKTRGQQVTLRCSPKSGHDTVSWYQQALGQGPQFIFQYYEEEERQRGNFPDRFSGHQFPNYSSELNVNALLLGDSALYLCASSLGGPGTPDTQYFGPGTRLTVL.

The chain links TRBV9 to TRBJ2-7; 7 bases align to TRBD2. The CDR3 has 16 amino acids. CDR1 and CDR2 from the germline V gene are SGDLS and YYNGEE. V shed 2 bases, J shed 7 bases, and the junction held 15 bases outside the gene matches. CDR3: CASSVAGAGRASEQYF. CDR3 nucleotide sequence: TGTGCCAGCAGCGTCGCTGGAGCGGGACGGGCCTCGGAGCAGTACTTC. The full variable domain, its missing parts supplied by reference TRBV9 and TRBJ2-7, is DSGVTQTPKHLITATGQRVTLRCSPRSGDLSVYWYQQSLDQGLQFLIQYYNGEERAKGNILERFSAQQFPDLHSELNLSSLELGDSALYFCASSVAGAGRASEQYFGPGTRLTVT.

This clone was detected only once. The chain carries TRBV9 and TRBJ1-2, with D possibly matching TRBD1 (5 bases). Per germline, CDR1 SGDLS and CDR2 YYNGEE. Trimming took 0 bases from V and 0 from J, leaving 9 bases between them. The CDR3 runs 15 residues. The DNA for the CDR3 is TGTGCCAGCAGCGTAGTCGGGGGAGCTAACTATGGCTACACCTTC. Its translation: CASSVVGGANYGYTF.

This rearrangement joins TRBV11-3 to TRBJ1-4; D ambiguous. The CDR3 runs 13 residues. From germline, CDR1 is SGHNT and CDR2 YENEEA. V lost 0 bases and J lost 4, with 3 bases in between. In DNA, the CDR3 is TGTGCCAGCAGCTTAGATAGTAATGAAAAACTGTTTTTT. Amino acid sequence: CASSLDSNEKLFF.

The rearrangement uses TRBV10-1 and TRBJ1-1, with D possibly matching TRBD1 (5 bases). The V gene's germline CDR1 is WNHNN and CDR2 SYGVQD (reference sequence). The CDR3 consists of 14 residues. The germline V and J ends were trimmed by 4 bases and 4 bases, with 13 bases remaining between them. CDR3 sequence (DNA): TGCGCCAGCAGTGGGGGCCCAAAAACCACTGAAGCTTTCTTT. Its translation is CASSGGPKTTEAFF.

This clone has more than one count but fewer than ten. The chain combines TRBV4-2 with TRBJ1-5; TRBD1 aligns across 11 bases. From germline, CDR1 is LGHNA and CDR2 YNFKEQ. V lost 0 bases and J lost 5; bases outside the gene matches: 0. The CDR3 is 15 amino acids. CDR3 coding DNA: TGTGCCAGCAGCCAAGAGGGACAGGGGGATCAGCCCCAGCATTTT. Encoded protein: CASSQEGQGDQPQHF.

The CDR3 region has the DNA TGCGCCAGCAGTGGGCCGAGCACCGGGGAGCTGTTTTTT. It yields the protein CASSGPSTGELFF. The V call is TRBV10-2, the J call TRBJ2-2; no clear D gene. Trimming took 4 bases from V and 4 from J, leaving 7 bases between them. CDR1 is WSHSY, CDR2 SAAADI, per germline. CDR3 length: 13 residues.

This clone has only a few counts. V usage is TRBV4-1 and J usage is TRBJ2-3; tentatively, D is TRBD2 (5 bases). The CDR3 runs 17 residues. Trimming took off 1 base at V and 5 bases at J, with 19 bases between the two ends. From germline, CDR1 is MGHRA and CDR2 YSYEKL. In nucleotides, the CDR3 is TGCGCCAGCAGCCAAGTTGTAGTGGGAGTGGAAGGAGATACGCAGTATTTT. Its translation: CASSQVVVGVEGDTQYF.

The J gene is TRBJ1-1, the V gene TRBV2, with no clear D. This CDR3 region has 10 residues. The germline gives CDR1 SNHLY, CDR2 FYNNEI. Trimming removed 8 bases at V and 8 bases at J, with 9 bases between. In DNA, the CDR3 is TGTGCCAGCGGGCTTAGGGAAGCTTTCTTT. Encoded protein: CASGLREAFF.

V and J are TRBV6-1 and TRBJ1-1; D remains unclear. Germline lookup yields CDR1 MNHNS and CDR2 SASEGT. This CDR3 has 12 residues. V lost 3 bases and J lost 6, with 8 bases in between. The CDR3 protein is CASSESGSEAFF. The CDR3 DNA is TGTGCCAGCAGTGAGTCGGGATCTGAAGCTTTCTTT.

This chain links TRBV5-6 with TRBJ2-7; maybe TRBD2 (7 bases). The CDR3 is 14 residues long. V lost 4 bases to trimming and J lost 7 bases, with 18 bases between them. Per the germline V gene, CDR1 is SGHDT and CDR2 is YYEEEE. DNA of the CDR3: TGTGCCAGCAGCCCTGAGGGGAGGGACAAGGAGCAGTACTTC. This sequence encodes CASSPEGRDKEQYF.

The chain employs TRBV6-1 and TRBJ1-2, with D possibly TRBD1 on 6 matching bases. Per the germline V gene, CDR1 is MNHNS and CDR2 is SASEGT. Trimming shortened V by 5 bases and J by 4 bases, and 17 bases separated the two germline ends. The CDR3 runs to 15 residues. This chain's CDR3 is CASSPHPGDGYGYTF. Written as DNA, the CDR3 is TGTGCCAGCAGTCCCCACCCAGGGGACGGCTATGGCTACACCTTC.

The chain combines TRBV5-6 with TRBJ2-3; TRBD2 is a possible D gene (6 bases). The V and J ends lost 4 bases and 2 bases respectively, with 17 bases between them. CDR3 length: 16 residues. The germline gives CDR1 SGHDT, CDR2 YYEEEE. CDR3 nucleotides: TGTGCCAGCAGCGGGGAGGCGGGTAGGAACACAGATACGCAGTATTTT. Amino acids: CASSGEAGRNTDTQYF.

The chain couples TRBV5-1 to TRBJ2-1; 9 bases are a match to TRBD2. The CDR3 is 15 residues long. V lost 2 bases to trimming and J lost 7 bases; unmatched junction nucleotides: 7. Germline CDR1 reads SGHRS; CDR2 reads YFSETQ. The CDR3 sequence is CASSFMTSGINEQFF. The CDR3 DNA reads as TGCGCCAGCAGCTTTATGACTAGCGGTATTAATGAGCAGTTCTTC.

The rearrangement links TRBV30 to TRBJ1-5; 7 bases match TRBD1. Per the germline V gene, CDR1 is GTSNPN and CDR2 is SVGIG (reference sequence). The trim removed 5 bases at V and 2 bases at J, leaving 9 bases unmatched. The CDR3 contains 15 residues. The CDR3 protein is CAWERSGGGNQPQHF. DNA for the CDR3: TGTGCCTGGGAGAGATCAGGGGGGGGCAATCAGCCCCAGCATTTT.

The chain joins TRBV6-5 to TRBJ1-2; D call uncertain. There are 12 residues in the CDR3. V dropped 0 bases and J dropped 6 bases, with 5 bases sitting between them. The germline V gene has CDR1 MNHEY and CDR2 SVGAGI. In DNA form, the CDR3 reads TGTGCCAGCAGTTACTCGACGGATGGCTACACCTTC. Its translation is CASSYSTDGYTF.

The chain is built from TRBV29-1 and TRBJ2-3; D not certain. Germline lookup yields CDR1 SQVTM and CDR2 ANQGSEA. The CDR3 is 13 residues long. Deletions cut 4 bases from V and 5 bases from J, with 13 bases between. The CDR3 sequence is CSVAPQPGDTQYF. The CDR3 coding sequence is TGCAGCGTTGCCCCGCAGCCGGGAGATACGCAGTATTTT.

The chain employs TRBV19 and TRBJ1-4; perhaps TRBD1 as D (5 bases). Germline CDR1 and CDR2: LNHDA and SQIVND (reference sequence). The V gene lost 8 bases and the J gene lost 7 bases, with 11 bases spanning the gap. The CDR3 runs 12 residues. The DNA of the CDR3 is TGTGCCAGTTGGGGGGGTGGTGAAAAACTGTTTTTT. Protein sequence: CASWGGGEKLFF.

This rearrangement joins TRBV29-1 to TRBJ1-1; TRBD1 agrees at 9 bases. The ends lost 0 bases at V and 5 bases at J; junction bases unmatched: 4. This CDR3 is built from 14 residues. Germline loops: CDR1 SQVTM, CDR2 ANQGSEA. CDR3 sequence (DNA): TGCAGCGTTGAAGACCTACAGGGGGCGACTGAAGCTTTCTTT. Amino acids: CSVEDLQGATEAFF. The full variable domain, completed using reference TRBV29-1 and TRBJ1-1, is SAVISQKPSRDICQRGTSLTIQCQVDSQVTMMFWYRQQPGQSLTLIATANQGSEATYESGFVIDKFPISRPNLTFSTLTVSNMSPEDSSIYLCSVEDLQGATEAFFGQGTRLTVV.

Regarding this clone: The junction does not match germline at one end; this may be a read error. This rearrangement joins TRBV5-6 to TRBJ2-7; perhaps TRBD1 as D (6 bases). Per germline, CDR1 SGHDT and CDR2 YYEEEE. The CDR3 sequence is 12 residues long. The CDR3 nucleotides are TGTGCCAGCAGCTTACAAACAGGGAAACGCCTATTC. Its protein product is CASSLQTGKRLF. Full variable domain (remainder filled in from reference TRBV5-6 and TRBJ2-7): DAGVTQSPTHLIKTRGQQVTLRCSPKSGHDTVSWYQQALGQGPQFIFQYYEEEERQRGNFPDRFSGHQFPNYSSELNVNALLLGDSALYLCASSLQTGKRLFGPGTRLTVT.

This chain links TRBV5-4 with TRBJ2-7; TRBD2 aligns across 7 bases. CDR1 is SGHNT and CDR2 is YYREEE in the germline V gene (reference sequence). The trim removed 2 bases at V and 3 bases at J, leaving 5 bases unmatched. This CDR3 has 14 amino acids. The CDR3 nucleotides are TGTGCCAGCAGCTTAGGCGGGGGATACTACGAGCAGTACTTC. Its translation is CASSLGGGYYEQYF. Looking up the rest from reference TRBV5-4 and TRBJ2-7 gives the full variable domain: ETGVTQSPTHLIKTRGQQVTLRCSSQSGHNTVSWYQQALGQGPQFIFQYYREEENGRGNFPPRFSGLQFPNYSSELNVNALELDDSALYLCASSLGGGYYEQYFGPGTRLTVT.

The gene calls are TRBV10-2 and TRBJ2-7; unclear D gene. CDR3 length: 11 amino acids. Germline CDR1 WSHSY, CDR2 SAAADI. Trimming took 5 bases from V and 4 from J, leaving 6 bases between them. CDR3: CASSPLYEQYF. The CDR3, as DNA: TGCGCCAGCAGTCCCCTTTACGAGCAGTACTTC.

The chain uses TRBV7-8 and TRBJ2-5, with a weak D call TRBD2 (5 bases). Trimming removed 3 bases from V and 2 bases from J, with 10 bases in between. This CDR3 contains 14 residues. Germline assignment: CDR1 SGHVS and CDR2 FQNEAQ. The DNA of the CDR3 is TGTGCCAGCAGCTTCCCCAAGCGGCAAGAGACCCAGTACTTC. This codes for CASSFPKRQETQYF. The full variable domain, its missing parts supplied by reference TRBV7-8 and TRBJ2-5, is GAGVSQSPRYKVAKRGQDVALRCDPISGHVSLFWYQQALGQGPEFLTYFQNEAQLDKSGLPSDRFFAERPEGSVSTLKIQRTQQEDSAVYLCASSFPKRQETQYFGPGTRLLVL.

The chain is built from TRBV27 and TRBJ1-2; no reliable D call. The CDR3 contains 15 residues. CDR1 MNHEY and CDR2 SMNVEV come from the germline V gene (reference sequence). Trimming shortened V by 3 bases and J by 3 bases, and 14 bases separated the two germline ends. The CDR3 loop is CASSFTERGDYGYTF. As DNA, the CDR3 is TGTGCCAGCAGTTTTACAGAGAGAGGTGACTATGGCTACACCTTC.

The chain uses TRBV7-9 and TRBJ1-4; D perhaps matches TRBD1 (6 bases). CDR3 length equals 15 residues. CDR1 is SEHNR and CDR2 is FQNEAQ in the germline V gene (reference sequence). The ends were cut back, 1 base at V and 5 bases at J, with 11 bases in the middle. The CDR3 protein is CASSLGTASNEKLFF. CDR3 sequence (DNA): TGTGCCAGCAGCTTAGGGACAGCTTCAAATGAAAAACTGTTTTTT.

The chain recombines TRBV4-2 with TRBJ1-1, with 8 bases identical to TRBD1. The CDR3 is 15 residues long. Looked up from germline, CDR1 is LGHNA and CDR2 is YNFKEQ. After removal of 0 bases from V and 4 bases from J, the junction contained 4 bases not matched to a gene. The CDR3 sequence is CASSQETGASTEAFF. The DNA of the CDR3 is TGTGCCAGCAGCCAAGAGACAGGGGCGAGCACTGAAGCTTTCTTT.

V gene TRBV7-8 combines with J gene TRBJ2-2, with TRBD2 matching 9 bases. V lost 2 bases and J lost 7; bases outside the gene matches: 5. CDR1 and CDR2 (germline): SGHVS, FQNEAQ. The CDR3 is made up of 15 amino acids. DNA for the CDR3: TGTGCCAGCAGCTTAATACTAGCGGGTCTCGGGGAGCTGTTTTTT. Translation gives CASSLILAGLGELFF.

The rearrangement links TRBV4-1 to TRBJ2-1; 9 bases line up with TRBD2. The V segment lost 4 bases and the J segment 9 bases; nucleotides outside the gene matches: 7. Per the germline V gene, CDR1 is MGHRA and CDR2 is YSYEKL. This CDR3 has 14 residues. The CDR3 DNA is TGCGCCAGCAGCCCCCCGGGACTAGCCGCTGAGCAGTTCTTC. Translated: CASSPPGLAAEQFF.

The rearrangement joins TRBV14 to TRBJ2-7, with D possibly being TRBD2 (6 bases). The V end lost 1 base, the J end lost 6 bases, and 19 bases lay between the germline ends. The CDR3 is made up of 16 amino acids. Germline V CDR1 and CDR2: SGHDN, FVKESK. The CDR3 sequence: CASSQVFGSKGGEQYF. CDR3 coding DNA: TGTGCCAGCAGCCAAGTTTTCGGGTCCAAGGGAGGCGAGCAGTACTTC.

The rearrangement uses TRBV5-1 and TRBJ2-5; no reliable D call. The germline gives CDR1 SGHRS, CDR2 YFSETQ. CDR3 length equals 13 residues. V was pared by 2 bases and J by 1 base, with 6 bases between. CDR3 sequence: CASSFHTQETQYF. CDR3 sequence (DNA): TGCGCCAGCAGCTTCCACACCCAAGAGACCCAGTACTTC.